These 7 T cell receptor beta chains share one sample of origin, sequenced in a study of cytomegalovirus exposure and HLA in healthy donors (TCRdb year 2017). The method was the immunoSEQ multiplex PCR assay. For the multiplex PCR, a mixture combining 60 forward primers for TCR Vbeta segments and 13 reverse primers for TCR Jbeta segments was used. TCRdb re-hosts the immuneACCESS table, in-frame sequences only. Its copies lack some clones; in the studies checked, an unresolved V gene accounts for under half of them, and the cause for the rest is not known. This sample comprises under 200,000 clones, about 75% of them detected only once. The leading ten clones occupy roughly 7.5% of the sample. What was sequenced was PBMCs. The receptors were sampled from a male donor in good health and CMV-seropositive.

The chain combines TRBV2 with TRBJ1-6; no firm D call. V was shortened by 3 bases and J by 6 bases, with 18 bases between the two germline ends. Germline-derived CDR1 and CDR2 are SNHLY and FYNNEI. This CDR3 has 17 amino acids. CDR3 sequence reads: CASSEVQPSLTNSPLHF. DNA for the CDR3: TGTGCCAGCAGTGAGGTCCAGCCTAGCCTCACTAATTCACCCCTCCACTTT.

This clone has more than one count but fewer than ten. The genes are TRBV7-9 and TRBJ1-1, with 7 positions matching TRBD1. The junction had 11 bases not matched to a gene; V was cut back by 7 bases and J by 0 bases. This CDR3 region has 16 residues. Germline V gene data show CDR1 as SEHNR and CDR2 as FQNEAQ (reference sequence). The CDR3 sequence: CASTFKTGTLNTEAFF. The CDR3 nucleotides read TGTGCCAGCACCTTCAAGACAGGGACTTTGAACACTGAAGCTTTCTTT. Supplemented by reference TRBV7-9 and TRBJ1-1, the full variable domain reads DTGVSQNPRHKITKRGQNVTFRCDPISEHNRLYWYRQTLGQGPEFLTYFQNEAQLEKSRLLSDRFSAERPKGSFSTLEIQRTEQGDSAMYLCASTFKTGTLNTEAFFGQGTRLTVV.

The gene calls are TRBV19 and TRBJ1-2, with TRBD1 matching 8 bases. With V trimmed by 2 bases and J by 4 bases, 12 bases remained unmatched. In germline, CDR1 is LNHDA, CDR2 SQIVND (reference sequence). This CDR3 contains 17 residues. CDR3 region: CASSISGTGVNPYGYTF. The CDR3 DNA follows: TGTGCCAGTAGTATATCCGGGACAGGTGTAAACCCCTATGGCTACACCTTC.

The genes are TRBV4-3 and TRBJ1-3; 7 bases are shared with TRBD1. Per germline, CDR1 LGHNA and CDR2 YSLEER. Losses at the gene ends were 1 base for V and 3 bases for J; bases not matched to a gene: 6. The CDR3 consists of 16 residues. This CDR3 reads CASSQGNRGSGNTIYF. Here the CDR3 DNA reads TGCGCCAGCAGCCAAGGCAACAGGGGAAGTGGAAACACCATATATTTT.

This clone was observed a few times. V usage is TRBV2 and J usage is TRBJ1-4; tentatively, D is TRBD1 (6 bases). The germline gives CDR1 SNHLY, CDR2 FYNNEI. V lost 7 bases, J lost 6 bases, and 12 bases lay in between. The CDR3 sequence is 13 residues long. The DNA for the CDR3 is TGTGCCAGCAAACGACAGGAGTATGAAAAACTGTTTTTT. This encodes CASKRQEYEKLFF.

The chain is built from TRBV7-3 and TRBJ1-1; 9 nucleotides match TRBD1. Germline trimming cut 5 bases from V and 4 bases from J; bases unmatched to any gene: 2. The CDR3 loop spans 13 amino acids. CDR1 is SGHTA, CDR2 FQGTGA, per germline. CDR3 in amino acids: CASSETGGTEAFF. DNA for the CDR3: TGTGCCAGCAGCGAGACAGGGGGCACTGAAGCTTTCTTT.

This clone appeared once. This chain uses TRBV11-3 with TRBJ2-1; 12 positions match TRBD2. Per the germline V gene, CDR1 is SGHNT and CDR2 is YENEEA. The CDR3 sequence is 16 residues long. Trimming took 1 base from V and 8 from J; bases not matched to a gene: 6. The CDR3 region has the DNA TGTGCCAGCAGCTTAGTTCCTAGCGGGGGGGCCGATGAGCAGTTCTTC. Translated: CASSLVPSGGADEQFF.